The present TCR beta chain was sequenced within a study of CD8+CD57+ T cells in acquired aplastic anemia. The overall study: Mean yield of DNA from sorted CD4+ and CD8+ cells was 2.5 to 4 ug.

Study-wide points: Between patients and controls, roughly 29 CD8+ CDR3 sequences were found in common.

It was patients with CD8+CD57+ cell expansion by flow cytometry who were chosen for sequencing. About this clonotype: As yet, its antigen is unknown. Germline and junction disagree at one end, which may indicate a read error.

CDR3 and TCR beta VDJ profiling relied on genomic DNA as the template. Each CDR3 protein is one row after TCRdb ran MiXCR on the reads. The data contain approximately 470,000 distinct CDR3 sequences, roughly 34% of them singletons. Germline V lookup: CDR1 KGHSH, CDR2 LQKENI. This CDR3 region has 15 residues. Sequencing was performed on sorted CD4+, CD8+, or CD8+CD57+ T cells (not recorded which) from PBMCs. This chain joins TRBV18 and TRBJ1-2; 7 bases map to TRBD1. The clonotype comes from a human donor with aplastic anemia. This chain's CDR3 is CASTPTDRADYGYTF. The CDR3 DNA reads TGTGCCAGCACACCTACTGACAGGGCTGACTATGGCTACACCTTC. Based on the CDR3 plus reference TRBV18 and TRBJ1-2, the full variable domain is NAGVMQNPRHLVRRRGQEARLRCSPMKGHSHVYWYRQLPEEGLKFMVYLQKENIIDESGMPKERFSAEFPKEGPSILRIQQVVRGDSAAYFCASTPTDRADYGYTFGSGTRLTVV.